The rows below give T cell receptor beta chains drawn from one sample of a study of T cells expressing NK-cell markers. Following a re-call of the 5' RACE reads, TCRdb has one entry per CDR3 protein and lacks DNA. Its table records 130,000 to 150,000 distinct CDR3 sequences. The specimen was blood T cells: a sorted CD56 or NKG2C T cell subset, CD4+ or CD8+ T cells, or bulk PBMC T cells (not recorded which). Receptors were obtained from a man aged 18 to 30 in good health. The CDR3 runs from the conserved cysteine through the conserved F or W.

>TRBV12-3/TRBV12-4|TRBJ2-7
CASSLAGGPNSYEQYF
>TRBV28|TRBJ1-3
CASSPGDRGPGNTIYF
>TRBV7-9|TRBJ2-5
CASSLAPSGQETQYF
>TRBV20-1|TRBJ2-2
CSASLRQGAAGELFF
>TRBV29-1|TRBJ2-3
CSAEDWGVTDTQYF
>TRBV28|TRBJ2-1
CASSPGVSVPRQFF
>TRBV14|TRBJ2-1
CASSHGIAHNEQFF
>TRBV19|TRBJ1-1
CASSSSSVSEAFF
>TRBV13|TRBJ1-1
CASSLRGTGHAEAFF
>TRBV30|TRBJ2-5
CAWSLWGLAGDQETQYF
>TRBV20-1|TRBJ1-3
CSARDPGNSGNTIYF
>TRBV12-3/TRBV12-4|TRBJ2-1
CASSLVSDYNEQFF
>TRBV6-5|TRBJ2-1
CASSYPPEAGVYGEQFF
>TRBV7-2|TRBJ2-1
CASSLPGLATTSSYNEQFF
>TRBV12-3/TRBV12-4|TRBJ1-1
CASSSKPGREAFF
>TRBV7-2|TRBJ2-3
CASSPAGDTQYF
>TRBV20-1|TRBJ2-7
CSAGTGTIPLYEQYF
>TRBV10-3|TRBJ2-1
CAIKPGLAGDWGSYNEQFF
>TRBV18|TRBJ2-3
CASYGPGQGGTDTQYF
>TRBV4-2|TRBJ2-1
CASSQDQTASSYNEQFF
>TRBV7-9|TRBJ2-1
CASSPRLAGVSEQFF
>TRBV7-6|TRBJ1-1
CASSPTGPRAEAFF
>TRBV19|TRBJ2-5
CASSLTDREETQYF
>TRBV28|TRBJ1-1
CASSLRRTGGTEAFF
>TRBV19|TRBJ2-1
CASSTGTNNEQFF